Listed below are T cell receptor beta chains from one sample, sequenced in a study of shared clonotypes between healthy human individuals. Sequencing was performed with immunoSEQ multiplex PCR; in TCRdb, only in-frame clones are kept and a portion is missing. The table shows 650,000 to 700,000 clones, with roughly 88% occurring only once. Sequenced material: memory CD8+ T cells from PBMCs. These receptors originate from a man younger than 35 in good health. Some clones in this sample may be carry-over from other donors' samples. Both conserved end residues are part of each CDR3. A D gene is named only where the DNA matches it firmly. Expanded clones get a size class; other rows say once, few or many, or leave the size out.

clone size: once; J gene: TRBJ2-5; CDR3 length: 11; V gene: TRBV7-6; D gene: TRBD2; CDR3 DNA: TGTGCCAGCAGCTCGGGGGGGACCCAGTACTTC; CDR3 protein: CASSSGGTQYF
clone size: NA; J gene: TRBJ1-2; CDR3 length: 14; V gene: TRBV6-5; D gene: TRBD1; CDR3 DNA: TGTGCCAGCAGTCTTTACCGGGACAGGGATGGCTACACCTTC; CDR3 protein: CASSLYRDRDGYTF
clone size: NA; J gene: TRBJ2-1; CDR3 length: 16; V gene: TRBV7-2; D gene: NA; CDR3 DNA: TGTGCCAGCAGCACCCTTTGGGACTTCCCGAAGGATGAGCAGTTCTTC; CDR3 protein: CASSTLWDFPKDEQFF
clone size: once; J gene: TRBJ1-5; CDR3 length: 16; V gene: TRBV19; D gene: NA; CDR3 DNA: TGTGCCAGTAGTATAGTCGGGACTAAAGGGGGACAGCCCCAGCATTTT; CDR3 protein: CASSIVGTKGGQPQHF
clone size: NA; J gene: TRBJ2-3; CDR3 length: 16; V gene: TRBV28; D gene: TRBD1; CDR3 DNA: TGTGCCAGCAGTTCCCGGGACAGGGGATCGGGAGATACGCAGTATTTT; CDR3 protein: CASSSRDRGSGDTQYF
clone size: NA; J gene: TRBJ2-3; CDR3 length: 12; V gene: TRBV4-3; D gene: NA; CDR3 DNA: TGCGCCAGCAGCCAAGATTTCGGTACGCAGTATTTT; CDR3 protein: CASSQDFGTQYF
clone size: NA; J gene: TRBJ2-3; CDR3 length: 18; V gene: TRBV28; D gene: TRBD1; CDR3 DNA: TGTGCCAGCAGGCCAGGGACAGGGGGGAGGGAACGTCCAGATACGCAGTATTTT; CDR3 protein: CASRPGTGGRERPDTQYF
clone size: NA; J gene: TRBJ2-7; CDR3 length: 15; V gene: TRBV4-1; D gene: NA; CDR3 DNA: TGCGCCAGCAGCCAACAGGCTAGCGTTCCCTACGAGCAGTACTTC; CDR3 protein: CASSQQASVPYEQYF
clone size: NA; J gene: TRBJ2-7; CDR3 length: 13; V gene: TRBV5-4; D gene: NA; CDR3 DNA: TGTGCCAGCAGCGGGGCGGTCAGCAACGAGCAGTACTTC; CDR3 protein: CASSGAVSNEQYF
clone size: NA; J gene: TRBJ2-7; CDR3 length: 13; V gene: TRBV5-8; D gene: NA; CDR3 DNA: TGTGCCAGCAGAGTTAGCGGAACCTACGAGCAGTACTTC; CDR3 protein: CASRVSGTYEQYF
clone size: few; J gene: TRBJ1-1; CDR3 length: 15; V gene: TRBV7-9; D gene: NA; CDR3 DNA: TGTGCCAGCAGCTTAGCCCCCAGCCCGAACACTGAAGCTTTCTTT; CDR3 protein: CASSLAPSPNTEAFF
clone size: NA; J gene: TRBJ1-2; CDR3 length: 14; V gene: TRBV7-3; D gene: TRBD1; CDR3 DNA: TGTGCCAGCAGCTTATTTCCAGGGGGCGGCGGCTACACCTTC; CDR3 protein: CASSLFPGGGGYTF
clone size: many; J gene: TRBJ1-1; CDR3 length: 13; V gene: TRBV5-4; D gene: NA; CDR3 DNA: TGTGCCAGCAGCTGGTGGGGGGGGCCTGAAGCTTTCTTT; CDR3 protein: CASSWWGGPEAFF
clone size: NA; J gene: TRBJ2-7; CDR3 length: 19; V gene: TRBV7-9; D gene: NA; CDR3 DNA: TGTGCCAGCAGCTTAGGAACACCGCGTTCAGCGGAGACGACCTACGAGCAGTACTTC; CDR3 protein: CASSLGTPRSAETTYEQYF
clone size: NA; J gene: TRBJ1-2; CDR3 length: 15; V gene: TRBV27; D gene: NA; CDR3 DNA: TGTGCCAGCAGATGGGTAGGGGGTCCTGCCGGCGGGTACACCTTC; CDR3 protein: CASRWVGGPAGGYTF
clone size: NA; J gene: TRBJ2-1; CDR3 length: 12; V gene: TRBV7-6; D gene: NA; CDR3 DNA: TGTGCCAGCAGCTTAGAACGTAGCCAGCAGTTCTTC; CDR3 protein: CASSLERSQQFF